This section outlines one T cell receptor (beta chain) sequence together with its context. Antigen unknown. This sample is drawn from a study of shared clonotypes between healthy human individuals. CDR3 size: 15 residues. From germline, CDR1 is SGHNT and CDR2 YYREEE (reference sequence). The V end was cut by 4 bases, the J end by 5 bases, with 15 bases between. The donor population consisted of healthy HIV-negative adults with no recent acute infections or vaccinations. Into CD45RA+ naive and CD45RA-negative memory subsets, the CD4+ cells were split. Only in-frame clones appear in the TCRdb table, and some are missing; sequencing was by immunoSEQ multiplex PCR. The sample lists about 2.4 million clones, approximately 93% occurring once. Study conclusions and caveats: Only a few donors were included, so the genetic and exposure-history diversity represented was limited. Investigators collected only blood, and repertoires in tissues likely differ.

This sequence was found in a man younger than 35 in good health. Some clones in this sample may be carry-over from other donors' samples. The specimen sequenced was naive CD4+ T cells from PBMCs. Specified subset: CD45RA+ positively selected. The chain combines TRBV5-4 with TRBJ2-2; no clear D gene. CDR3 nucleotides: TGTGCCAGCAGCGGCAAAGGACGCGATACCGGGGAGCTGTTTTTT. Amino acids: CASSGKGRDTGELFF.